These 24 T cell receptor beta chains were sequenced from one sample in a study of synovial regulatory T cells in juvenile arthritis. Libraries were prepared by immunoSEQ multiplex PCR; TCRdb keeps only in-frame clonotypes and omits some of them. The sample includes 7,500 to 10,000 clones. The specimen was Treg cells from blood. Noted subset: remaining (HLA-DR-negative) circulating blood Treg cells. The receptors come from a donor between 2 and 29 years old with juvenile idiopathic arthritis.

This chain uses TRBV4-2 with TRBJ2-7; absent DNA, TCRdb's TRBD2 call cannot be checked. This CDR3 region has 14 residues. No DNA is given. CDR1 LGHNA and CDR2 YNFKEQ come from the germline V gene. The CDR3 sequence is CASSPRDFAREQYF.

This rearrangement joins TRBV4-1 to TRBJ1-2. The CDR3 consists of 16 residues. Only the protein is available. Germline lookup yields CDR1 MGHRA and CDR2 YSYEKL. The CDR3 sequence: CASSPGRGARDYGYTF.

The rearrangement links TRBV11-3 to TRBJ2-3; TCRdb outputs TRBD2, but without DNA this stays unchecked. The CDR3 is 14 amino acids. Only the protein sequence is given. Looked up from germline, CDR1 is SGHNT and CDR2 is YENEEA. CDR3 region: CASSLAGGTDTQYF.

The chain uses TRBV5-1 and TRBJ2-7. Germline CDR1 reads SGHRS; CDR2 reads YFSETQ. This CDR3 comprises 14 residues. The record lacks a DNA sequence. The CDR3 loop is CASSLGTVGRGQYF.

The CDR3 here is CASTEGRTYEQYF. V usage is TRBV2 and J usage is TRBJ2-7. The CDR3 is 13 residues long. No coding sequence is recorded. CDR1 is SNHLY, CDR2 FYNNEI, per germline.

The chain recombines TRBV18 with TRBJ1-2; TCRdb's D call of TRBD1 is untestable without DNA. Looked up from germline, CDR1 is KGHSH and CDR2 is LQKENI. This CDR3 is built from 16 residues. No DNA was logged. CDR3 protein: CASSPPFTGEGYGYTF.

The CDR3 protein is CASSQGSQGQGAPGNIQYF. The V and J genes are TRBV4-1 and TRBJ2-4; the D gene TCRdb calls, TRBD1, cannot be checked with no DNA. The CDR3 loop spans 19 amino acids. The protein alone is recorded here. The germline CDR1 and CDR2 sequences are MGHRA and YSYEKL.

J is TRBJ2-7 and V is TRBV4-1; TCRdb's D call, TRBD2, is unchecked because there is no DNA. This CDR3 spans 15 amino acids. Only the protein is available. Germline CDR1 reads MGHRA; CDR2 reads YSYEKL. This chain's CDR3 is CASSQETSGRGQQYF.

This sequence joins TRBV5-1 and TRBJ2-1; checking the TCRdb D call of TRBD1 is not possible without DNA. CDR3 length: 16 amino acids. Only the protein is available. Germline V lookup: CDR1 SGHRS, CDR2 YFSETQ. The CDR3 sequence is CASSLVGGRFYNEQFF.

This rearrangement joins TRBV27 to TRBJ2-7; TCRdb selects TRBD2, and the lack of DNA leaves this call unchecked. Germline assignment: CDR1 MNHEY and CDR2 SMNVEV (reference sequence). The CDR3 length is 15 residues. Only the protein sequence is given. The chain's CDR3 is CASRRETGLGFEQYF.

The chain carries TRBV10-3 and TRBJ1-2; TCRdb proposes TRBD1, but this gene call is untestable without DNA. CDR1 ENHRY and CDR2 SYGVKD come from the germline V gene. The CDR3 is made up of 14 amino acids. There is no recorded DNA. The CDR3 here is CAISESGQSYGYTF.

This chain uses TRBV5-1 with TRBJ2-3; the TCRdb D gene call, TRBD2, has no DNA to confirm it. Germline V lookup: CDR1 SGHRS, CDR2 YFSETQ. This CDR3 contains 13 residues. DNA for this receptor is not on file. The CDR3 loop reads CASYKGGTDTQYF.

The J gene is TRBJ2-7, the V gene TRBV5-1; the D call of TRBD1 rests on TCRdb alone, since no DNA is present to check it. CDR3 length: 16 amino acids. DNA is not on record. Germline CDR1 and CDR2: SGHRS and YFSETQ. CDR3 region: CASSSPLSEGVSKQYF.

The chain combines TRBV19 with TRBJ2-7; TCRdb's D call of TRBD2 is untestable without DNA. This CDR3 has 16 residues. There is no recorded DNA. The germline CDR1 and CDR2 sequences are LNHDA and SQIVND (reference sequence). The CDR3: CASSIRTSGREYEQYF.

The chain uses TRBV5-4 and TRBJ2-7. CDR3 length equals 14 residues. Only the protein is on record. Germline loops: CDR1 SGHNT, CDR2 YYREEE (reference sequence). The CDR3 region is CASSVAGQLYEQYF.

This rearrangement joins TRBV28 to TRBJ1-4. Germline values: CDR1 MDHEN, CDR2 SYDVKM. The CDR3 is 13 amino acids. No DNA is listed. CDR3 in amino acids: CASTPRVREKLFF. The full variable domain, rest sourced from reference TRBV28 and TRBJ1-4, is DVKVTQSSRYLVKRTGEKVFLECVQDMDHENMFWYRQDPGLGLRLIYFSYDVKMKEKGDIPEGYSVSREKKERFSLILESASTNQTSMYLCASTPRVREKLFFGSGTQLSVL.

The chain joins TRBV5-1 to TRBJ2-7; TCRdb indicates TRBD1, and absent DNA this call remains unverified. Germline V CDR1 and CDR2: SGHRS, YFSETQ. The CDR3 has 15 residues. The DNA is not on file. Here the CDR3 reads CASYPDRPDSYEQYF.

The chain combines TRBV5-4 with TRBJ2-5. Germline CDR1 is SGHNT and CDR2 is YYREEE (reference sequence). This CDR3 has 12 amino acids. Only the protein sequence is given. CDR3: CASSFEQETQYF. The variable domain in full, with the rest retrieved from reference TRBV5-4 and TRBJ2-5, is ETGVTQSPTHLIKTRGQQVTLRCSSQSGHNTVSWYQQALGQGPQFIFQYYREEENGRGNFPPRFSGLQFPNYSSELNVNALELDDSALYLCASSFEQETQYFGPGTRLLVL.

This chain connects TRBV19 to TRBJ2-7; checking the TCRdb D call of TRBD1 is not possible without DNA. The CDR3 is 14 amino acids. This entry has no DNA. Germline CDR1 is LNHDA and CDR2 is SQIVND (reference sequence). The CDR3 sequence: CASSTDRVAYEQYF.

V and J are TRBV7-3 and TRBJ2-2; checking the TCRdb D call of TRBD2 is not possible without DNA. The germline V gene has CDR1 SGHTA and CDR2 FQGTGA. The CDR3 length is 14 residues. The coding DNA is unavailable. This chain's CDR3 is CASSLTVDTGELFF.

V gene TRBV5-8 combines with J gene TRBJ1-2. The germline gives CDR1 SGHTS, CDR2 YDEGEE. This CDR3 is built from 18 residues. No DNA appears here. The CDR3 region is CASTPTSWGGSANYGYTF.

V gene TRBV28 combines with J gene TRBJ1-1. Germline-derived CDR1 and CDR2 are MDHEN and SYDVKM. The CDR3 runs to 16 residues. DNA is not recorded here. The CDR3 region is CASSLWRGAGTTEAFF.

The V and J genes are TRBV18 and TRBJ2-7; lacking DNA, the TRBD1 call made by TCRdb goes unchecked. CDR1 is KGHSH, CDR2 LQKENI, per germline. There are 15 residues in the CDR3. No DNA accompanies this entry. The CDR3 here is CASSPPQGLSYEQYF. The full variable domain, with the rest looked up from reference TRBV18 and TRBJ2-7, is NAGVMQNPRHLVRRRGQEARLRCSPMKGHSHVYWYRQLPEEGLKFMVYLQKENIIDESGMPKERFSAEFPKEGPSILRIQQVVRGDSAAYFCASSPPQGLSYEQYFGPGTRLTVT.

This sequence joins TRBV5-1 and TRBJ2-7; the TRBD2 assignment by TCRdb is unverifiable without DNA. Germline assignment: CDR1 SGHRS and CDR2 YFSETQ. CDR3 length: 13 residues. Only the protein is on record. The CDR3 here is CASSLEAGYEQYF.